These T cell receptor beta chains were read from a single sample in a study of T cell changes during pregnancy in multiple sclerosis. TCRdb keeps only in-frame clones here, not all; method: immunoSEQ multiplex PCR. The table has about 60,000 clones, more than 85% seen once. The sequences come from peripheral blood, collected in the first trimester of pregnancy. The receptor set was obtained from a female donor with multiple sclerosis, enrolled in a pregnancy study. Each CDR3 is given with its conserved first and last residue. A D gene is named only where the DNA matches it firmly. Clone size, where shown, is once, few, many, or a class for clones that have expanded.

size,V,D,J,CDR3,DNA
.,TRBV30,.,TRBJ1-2,CAWSVSGGRGNYGYTF,TGTGCCTGGAGTGTATCCGGGGGACGCGGCAACTATGGCTACACCTTC
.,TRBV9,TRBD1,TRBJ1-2,CASSVGLWDREGGYTF,TGTGCCAGCAGCGTAGGCCTGTGGGACAGGGAAGGTGGCTACACCTTC
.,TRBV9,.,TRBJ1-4,CASSGGIRGEKLFF,TGTGCCAGCAGCGGCGGGATTCGAGGGGAAAAACTGTTTTTT
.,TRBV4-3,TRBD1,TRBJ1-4,CASSQSPTGGEKLFF,TGCGCCAGCAGCCAATCACCCACAGGGGGCGAAAAACTGTTTTTT
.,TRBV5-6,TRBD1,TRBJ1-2,CASIFGQGNYGYTF,TGTGCCAGCATCTTCGGACAGGGTAACTATGGCTACACCTTC
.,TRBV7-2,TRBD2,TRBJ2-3,CASISGTSTDTQYF,TGTGCCAGTATTAGCGGGACTAGCACAGATACGCAGTATTTT
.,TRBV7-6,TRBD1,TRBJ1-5,CASSPGQGAGQPQHF,TGTGCCAGCAGCCCAGGACAGGGGGCAGGTCAGCCCCAGCATTTT
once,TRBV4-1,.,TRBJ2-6,CASSQVAVSGANVLTF,TGCGCCAGCAGCCAAGTGGCCGTCTCTGGGGCCAACGTCCTGACTTTC
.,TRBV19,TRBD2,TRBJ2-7,CASSIQRGAYEQYF,TGTGCCAGTAGTATCCAGCGGGGAGCCTACGAGCAGTACTTC
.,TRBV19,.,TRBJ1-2,CASSIYMGGRGYTF,TGTGCCAGTAGTATCTATATGGGGGGTCGTGGCTACACCTTC
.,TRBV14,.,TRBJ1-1,CASSQNSGTEAFF,TGTGCCAGCAGCCAAAACTCTGGCACTGAAGCTTTCTTT
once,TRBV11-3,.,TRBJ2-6,CASSQGRGSGANVLTF,TGTGCCAGCAGTCAGGGTCGCGGCTCTGGGGCCAACGTCCTGACTTTC
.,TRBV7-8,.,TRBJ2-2,CASSRKGGADTGELFF,TGTGCCAGCAGCCGAAAGGGGGGGGCCGACACCGGGGAGCTGTTTTTT
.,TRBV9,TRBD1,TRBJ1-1,CASSLGGRLGGTEAFF,TGTGCCAGCAGCCTAGGGGGCAGGCTAGGTGGGACTGAAGCTTTCTTT
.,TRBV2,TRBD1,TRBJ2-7,CASRFGDRGYEQYF,TGTGCCAGCAGATTCGGAGACAGGGGCTACGAGCAGTACTTC
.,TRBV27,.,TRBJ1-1,CASSPEKLIQNTEAFF,TGTGCCAGCAGCCCCGAGAAATTGATCCAAAACACTGAAGCTTTCTTT
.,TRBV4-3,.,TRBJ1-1,CASSQDVRGVTEAFF,TGCGCCAGCAGCCAAGATGTCAGGGGAGTTACTGAAGCTTTCTTT
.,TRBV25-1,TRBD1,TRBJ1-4,CASSQDRVFEKLFF,TGTGCCAGCAGTCAAGACAGGGTTTTTGAAAAACTGTTTTTT
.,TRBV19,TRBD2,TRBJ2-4,CASNHRPGLERIQYF,TGTGCCAGCAACCACCGACCGGGACTAGAGAGGATTCAGTACTTC
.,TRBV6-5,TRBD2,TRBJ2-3,CASSYPGGGRTDTQYF,TGTGCCAGCAGCTACCCCGGCGGGGGGCGCACAGATACGCAGTATTTT
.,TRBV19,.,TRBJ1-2,CASRSLRTEVQSYGYTF,TGTGCCAGTAGATCCCTCCGCACAGAAGTCCAATCCTATGGCTACACCTTC
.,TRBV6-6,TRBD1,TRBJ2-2,CASSMTGPGELFF,TGTGCCAGCAGCATGACAGGGCCCGGGGAGCTGTTTTTT
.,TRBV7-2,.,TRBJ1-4,CASSLASAENEKLFF,TGTGCCAGCAGCTTAGCGTCAGCGGAGAATGAAAAACTGTTTTTT
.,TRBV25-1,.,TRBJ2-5,CASSENLIAGAQETQYF,TGTGCCAGCAGTGAAAACCTTATCGCGGGGGCGCAAGAGACCCAGTACTTC
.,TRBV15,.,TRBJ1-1,CATSRERYRDEAFF,TGTGCCACCAGCAGAGAGAGGTACAGGGACGAAGCTTTCTTT
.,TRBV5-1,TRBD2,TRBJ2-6,CASSTEIAGGPRGANVLTF,TGCGCCAGCAGCACCGAAATAGCGGGGGGGCCGCGTGGGGCCAACGTCCTGACTTTC
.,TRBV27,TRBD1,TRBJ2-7,CASSLWPPTGIITYEQYF,TGTGCCAGCAGTTTATGGCCCCCGACAGGGATAATAACCTACGAGCAGTACTTC
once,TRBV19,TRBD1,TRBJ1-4,CASSRRTGTTNEKLFF,TGTGCCAGTAGTAGGCGGACAGGGACAACTAATGAAAAACTGTTTTTT
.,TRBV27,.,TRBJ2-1,CASSLSRGYPNEQFF,TGTGCCAGCAGTTTATCCAGGGGCTACCCCAATGAGCAGTTCTTC
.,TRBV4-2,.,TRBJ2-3,CASSQDRDFHSTDTQYF,TGTGCCAGCAGCCAAGATCGGGACTTTCATAGCACAGATACGCAGTATTTT
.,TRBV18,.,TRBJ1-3,CASSPLDSDSGNTIYF,TGTGCCAGCTCACCATTGGACTCAGACTCTGGAAACACCATATATTTT
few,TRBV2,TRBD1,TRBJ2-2,CASNGQGRNTGELFF,TGTGCCAGCAATGGACAGGGCAGAAACACCGGGGAGCTGTTTTTT
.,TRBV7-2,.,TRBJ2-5,CASSLVVGAETQYF,TGTGCCAGCAGCTTAGTGGTGGGGGCAGAGACCCAGTACTTC
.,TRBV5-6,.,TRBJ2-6,CASSLILGSSGANVLTF,TGTGCCAGCAGCTTGATATTGGGGAGCTCTGGGGCCAACGTCCTGACTTTC
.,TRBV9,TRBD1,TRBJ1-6,CASSAGTGNSPLHF,TGTGCCAGCAGCGCCGGGACAGGTAATTCACCCCTCCACTTT
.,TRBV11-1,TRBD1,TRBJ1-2,CASSLERQGNNLNYGYTF,TGTGCCAGCAGCTTAGAACGACAGGGCAACAATCTTAACTATGGCTACACCTTC
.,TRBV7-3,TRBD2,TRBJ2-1,CASSTHLAGSSYNEQFF,TGTGCCAGCAGCACCCACTTAGCGGGTAGCTCCTACAATGAGCAGTTCTTC
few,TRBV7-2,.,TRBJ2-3,CASSLVWAGTTDTQYF,TGTGCCAGCAGCTTAGTTTGGGCGGGGACCACAGATACGCAGTATTTT
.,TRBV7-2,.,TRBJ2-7,CASSRRDSTYEQYF,TGTGCCAGCAGCCGGCGGGACAGCACCTACGAGCAGTACTTC
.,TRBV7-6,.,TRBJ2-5,CASGEQGLQETQYF,TGTGCCAGCGGAGAACAGGGATTGCAAGAGACCCAGTACTTC
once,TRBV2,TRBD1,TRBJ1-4,CARGQGQEKLFF,TGTGCCAGAGGACAGGGGCAGGAAAAACTGTTTTTT
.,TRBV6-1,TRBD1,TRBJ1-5,CASSEGQGASQPQHF,TGTGCCAGCAGTGAAGGACAGGGGGCTAGTCAGCCCCAGCATTTT
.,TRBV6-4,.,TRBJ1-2,CASSDNYGGDYGYTF,TGTGCCAGCAGTGACAATTACGGAGGGGACTATGGCTACACCTTC
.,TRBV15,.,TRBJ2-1,CATSGLFPAHPIPGNEQFF,TGTGCCACCAGCGGACTCTTTCCGGCGCACCCGATACCTGGCAATGAGCAGTTCTTC
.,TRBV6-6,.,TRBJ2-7,CASSSLYEQYF,TGTGCCAGCAGTTCTTTATACGAGCAGTACTTC
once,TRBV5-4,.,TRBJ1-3,CASSFRAGDFGNTIYF,TGTGCCAGCAGCTTTAGGGCAGGGGATTTCGGAAACACCATATATTTT
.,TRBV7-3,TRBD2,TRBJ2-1,CASSHRGGRDEQFF,TGTGCCAGCAGCCACCGGGGGGGCCGGGATGAGCAGTTCTTC
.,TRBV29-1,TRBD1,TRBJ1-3,CSVEGQGAAGNTIYF,TGCAGCGTCGAAGGCCAGGGGGCGGCTGGAAACACCATATATTTT
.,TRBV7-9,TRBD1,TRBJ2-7,CASSSGQGALNEQYF,TGTGCCAGCAGCTCCGGACAGGGGGCGCTAAACGAGCAGTACTTC
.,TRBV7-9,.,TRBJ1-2,CASSTEYGPGAF,TGTGCCAGCAGCACCGAGTATGGGCCGGGGGCCTTC
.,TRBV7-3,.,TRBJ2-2,CASSPHPGGELFF,TGTGCCAGCAGCCCCCACCCGGGCGGGGAGCTGTTTTTT
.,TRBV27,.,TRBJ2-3,CASSPPGIGTDTQYF,TGTGCCAGCAGTCCGCCAGGGATAGGCACAGATACGCAGTATTTT
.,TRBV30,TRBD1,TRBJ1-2,CAWKRPGGYGYTF,TGTGCCTGGAAGAGGCCAGGGGGGTATGGCTACACCTTC
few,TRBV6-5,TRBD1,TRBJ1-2,CASRAYRGPKQGYTF,TGTGCCAGCAGAGCATACAGGGGCCCCAAGCAGGGCTACACCTTC
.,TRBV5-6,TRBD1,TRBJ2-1,CASSRTGTAYNEQFF,TGTGCCAGCAGCCGAACCGGGACAGCTTACAATGAGCAGTTCTTC